This is a list of T cell receptor beta chains from one sample in a study of human T cells and chemical hapten exposure. From the RACE reads, TCRdb called clonotypes with MiXCR, one entry per CDR3 protein. Altogether about 42,000 distinct CDR3 sequences are present, around an eighth being singletons, with the ten largest covering roughly 5.7%. The input for sequencing was whole blood, taken in connection with sensitization to the hapten diphenylcyclopropenone (DPC). These receptors all come from a woman younger than 45 with alopecia areata. Some clones in this sample may be carry-over from other donors' samples. Each CDR3 is given with its conserved first and last residue.

V: TRBV4-1; J: TRBJ2-5; CDR3: CASSPRPHLQETQYF
V: TRBV29-1; J: TRBJ2-6; CDR3: CSVAYSGANVLTF
V: TRBV19; J: TRBJ2-5; CDR3: CASSGGPQMTQYF
V: TRBV7-2; J: TRBJ2-1; CDR3: CASSPTGSLAGAFHEQFF
V: TRBV20-1; J: TRBJ2-7; CDR3: CSAGGRSSYEQYF
V: TRBV2; J: TRBJ2-7; CDR3: CASSEVRLAVYEQYF
V: TRBV21-1; J: TRBJ2-7; CDR3: CASSKALWLAGTYEQYF
V: TRBV29-1; J: TRBJ2-1; CDR3: CCGGDNEQFF
V: TRBV11-2; J: TRBJ2-1; CDR3: CASSRSNFYNEQFF
V: TRBV7-2; J: TRBJ2-1; CDR3: CASSLMGLASYNEQFF
V: TRBV7-9; J: TRBJ2-2; CDR3: CASRPQGVPNTGELFF
V: TRBV28; J: TRBJ2-5; CDR3: CASSFPTQLGPHPQDTQYF
V: TRBV12-3/TRBV12-4; J: TRBJ2-3; CDR3: CASSLMGDTQYF
V: TRBV28; J: TRBJ2-3; CDR3: CASSLMRYTQYF
V: TRBV20-1; J: TRBJ2-7; CDR3: CSALSNQRAYEQYF
V: TRBV19; J: TRBJ2-3; CDR3: CASSMGLAFPDTQYF
V: TRBV29-1; J: TRBJ1-5; CDR3: CSVGEGEANQPQHF
V: TRBV7-9; J: TRBJ1-2; CDR3: CASSPTGVNYGYTF
V: TRBV3-1; J: TRBJ2-1; CDR3: CASSPAGANEQFF
V: TRBV18; J: TRBJ2-3; CDR3: CASSVSTDTQYF
V: TRBV10-3; J: TRBJ2-3; CDR3: CAISGQVPDTQYF
V: TRBV7-9; J: TRBJ2-5; CDR3: CASRRLADQETQYF
V: TRBV5-6; J: TRBJ2-4; CDR3: CVSSLTGGADQNIQYF
V: TRBV23-1; J: TRBJ2-3; CDR3: CASSTWGRSYCGRITDTQYF
V: TRBV7-2; J: TRBJ2-1; CDR3: CASSLVSHNEQFF
V: TRBV12-3/TRBV12-4; J: TRBJ1-5; CDR3: CASNEGGYQPQHF
V: TRBV5-1; J: TRBJ2-7; CDR3: CASSLTSGACEQYF
V: TRBV28; J: TRBJ1-1; CDR3: CATRVGWNTEAFF
V: TRBV7-9; J: TRBJ1-2; CDR3: CASSLSGFGYTF
V: TRBV6-2/TRBV6-3; J: TRBJ2-1; CDR3: CASRYHGQAYNEQFF
V: TRBV7-2; J: TRBJ2-7; CDR3: CASSLAQGTSEQYF
V: TRBV29-1; J: TRBJ2-7; CDR3: CSVLAGTSSYEQYF
V: TRBV7-2; J: TRBJ2-5; CDR3: CASSWTNKETQYF
V: TRBV20-1; J: TRBJ2-1; CDR3: CSARSGRESQFF
V: TRBV6-2/TRBV6-3; J: TRBJ1-2; CDR3: CASSTRTVTYGYTF
V: TRBV4-1; J: TRBJ2-4; CDR3: CASSQDQAGTSKNIQYF
V: TRBV7-2; J: TRBJ2-3; CDR3: CASSNGLAGWRKGANTQYF
V: TRBV29-1; J: TRBJ2-4; CDR3: CSVGAGQGLAENIQYF
V: TRBV7-2; J: TRBJ2-1; CDR3: CASSLLYPGTSGNAAYDEQFF
V: TRBV7-8; J: TRBJ2-1; CDR3: CASSFHRVGQFF
V: TRBV30; J: TRBJ2-3; CDR3: CARSGGGADTQYF
V: TRBV30; J: TRBJ2-7; CDR3: CAWSPGTAYEQYF
V: TRBV30; J: TRBJ1-1; CDR3: CAWSLQKGQMNTEAFF
V: TRBV12-3/TRBV12-4; J: TRBJ1-2; CDR3: CASNLSGGRYTF
V: TRBV5-6; J: TRBJ2-1; CDR3: CASSLGGGSYNEQFF
V: TRBV3-1; J: TRBJ2-7; CDR3: CASSPGLAGTYEQYF